Below, 21 T cell receptor beta chains from the same sample are listed, as sequenced in a study of Ad26.COV2.S vaccination and SARS-CoV-2 variants. Stated treatment: about 20 received Ad26.COV2.S at low or high dose, single or two shots; 5 received placebo; per-sample allocation not given. Samples analyzed were those drawn on day 63 after the first vaccine or placebo injection. TCRdb's copy holds only in-frame clones and misses some; the assay was immunoSEQ multiplex PCR. This table has a few hundred thousand clones, roughly 84% appearing once. The source was peripheral blood, collected in a trial of Ad26.COV2.S vaccine versus placebo. The origin of the receptors is a person between 18 and 59 years old who received the Ad26.COV2.S COVID-19 vaccine or a placebo.

The rearrangement links TRBV10-3 to TRBJ2-6; the D is unclear. Germline values: CDR1 ENHRY, CDR2 SYGVKD. The CDR3 totals 13 residues. Trimming shortened V by 7 bases and J by 1 base, and 5 bases separated the two germline ends. The CDR3 loop is CAIIGSGANVLTF. For the CDR3, the DNA is TGTGCCATCATTGGTTCTGGGGCCAACGTCCTGACTTTC.

The chain couples TRBV7-8 to TRBJ1-2; maybe TRBD1 (5 bases). The CDR3 runs 15 residues. V lost 4 bases and J 4 bases, leaving 16 bases between the germline ends. Germline assignment: CDR1 SGHVS and CDR2 FQNEAQ. The CDR3 nucleotides read TGTGCCAGCAGCTCCCCCAAAGGGGAGGCCTATGGCTACACCTTC. Translated: CASSSPKGEAYGYTF.

The chain links TRBV5-1 to TRBJ2-7, with 7 bases that match TRBD2. The CDR3 contains 13 residues. Looked up from germline, CDR1 is SGHRS and CDR2 is YFSETQ. V dropped 4 bases and J dropped 2; count of bases not matched to a gene: 3. The CDR3 is CASSVGGTYEQYF. The CDR3 DNA reads as TGCGCCAGCAGCGTCGGGGGGACCTACGAGCAGTACTTC.

This clone was detected once. The J gene is TRBJ1-2, the V gene TRBV4-1; TRBD1 matches at 7 bases. Germline V gene lookup returns CDR1 MGHRA and CDR2 YSYEKL. This CDR3 comprises 14 residues. This CDR3 is CPPTRPGGNYGYTF. In nucleotides, the CDR3 is TGCCCCCCCACCCGACCAGGGGGGAACTATGGCTACACCTTC.

The rearrangement joins TRBV5-1 to TRBJ2-7, with TRBD1 matching over 7 bases. Trimming cost V 0 bases and J 5 bases; bases outside gene matches: 8. The CDR3 consists of 15 residues. CDR1 is SGHRS and CDR2 is YFSETQ in the germline V gene. The CDR3: CASSLVEGAPHEQYF. The CDR3 DNA reads TGCGCCAGCAGCTTGGTTGAGGGGGCCCCCCACGAGCAGTACTTC.

The V gene is TRBV27, the J gene TRBJ2-5; TRBD2 is a possible D gene (6 bases). V was trimmed by 7 bases and J by 4 bases, leaving 13 bases between them. The CDR3 is made up of 13 amino acids. Germline V gene data show CDR1 as MNHEY and CDR2 as SMNVEV (reference sequence). The CDR3 spells CASTAGLRETQYF. CDR3 coding DNA: TGTGCCAGCACCGCGGGACTTAGAGAGACCCAGTACTTC.

Concerning this clone itself: One junction end disagrees with the germline gene, perhaps due to a read error. V gene TRBV7-2 combines with J gene TRBJ1-3; D is unclear. CDR1 SGHTA and CDR2 FQGNSA come from the germline V gene. The CDR3 sequence is 13 residues long. CDR3 sequence reads: CASSVAELNTIYF. DNA of the CDR3: TGTGCCAGCAGCGTAGCGGAGCTAAACACCATATATTTT.

J is TRBJ1-5 and V is TRBV29-1; tentative D call: TRBD1 (5 bases). The V gene's germline CDR1 is SQVTM and CDR2 ANQGSEA. V lost 5 bases to trimming and J lost 4 bases, with 9 bases between them. The CDR3 has 12 residues. The CDR3 region is CSVRTQNQPQHF. In DNA form, the CDR3 reads TGCAGCGTTAGGACACAGAATCAGCCCCAGCATTTT.

This clone was seen a handful of times. The CDR3 sequence: CASSLGGRGTEAFF. The CDR3 nucleotides are TGTGCCAGCAGCTTAGGGGGCCGGGGCACTGAAGCTTTCTTT. This rearrangement joins TRBV7-8 to TRBJ1-1, with TRBD1 as a possible D gene (5 bases). The CDR3 is 14 amino acids. V shed 1 base and J shed 4 bases, with 10 bases lying between them. Per germline, CDR1 SGHVS and CDR2 FQNEAQ.

The chain carries TRBV6-5 and TRBJ2-3, with D unclear. CDR1 is MNHEY, CDR2 SVGAGI, per germline. The V and J ends lost 5 bases and 4 bases respectively, with 10 bases between them. CDR3 length: 13 amino acids. This chain's CDR3 is CASSTLGADTQYF. Here the CDR3 DNA reads TGTGCCAGCAGTACTCTAGGCGCAGATACGCAGTATTTT.

The rearrangement links TRBV14 to TRBJ1-3, with 7 bases lining up with TRBD1. This CDR3 is built from 17 residues. Germline CDR1 SGHDN, CDR2 FVKESK. Trimming removed 3 bases from V and 0 bases from J; junction bases left unmatched: 8. As DNA, the CDR3 is TGTGCCAGCAGCCAGCTGAGTTCAGGGGGCTCTGGAAACACCATATATTTT. Amino acids: CASSQLSSGGSGNTIYF.

Only a few counts were recorded for this clone. The chain carries TRBV28 and TRBJ2-1; TRBD2 matches 9 bases. V lost 3 bases, J lost 10 bases, and 7 bases stayed unmatched. Per the germline V gene, CDR1 is MDHEN and CDR2 is SYDVKM. The CDR3 covers 14 residues. The DNA for the CDR3 is TGTGCCAGCAGTTTTGGACTAGCGCCCCGGGAGCAGTTCTTC. This translates into CASSFGLAPREQFF.

V is TRBV6-4 and J is TRBJ1-2, with 7 bases lining up with TRBD1. CDR1 MRHNA and CDR2 SNTAGT come from the germline V gene. V lost 0 bases and J lost 8; bases outside the gene matches: 9. The CDR3 length is 15 residues. CDR3 DNA: TGTGCCAGCAGTGACTCGGGGAAGGGGGCGCCGGGCTACACCTTC. Residues: CASSDSGKGAPGYTF.

CDR3 sequence reads: CASSLGQRVQTQYF. The CDR3 nucleotides read TGCGCCAGCAGCTTGGGACAGAGGGTTCAGACCCAGTACTTC. The chain links TRBV5-1 to TRBJ2-5; D may be TRBD1 or TRBD2 (5 bases each). Germline V CDR1 and CDR2: SGHRS, YFSETQ. With 0 bases removed from V and 6 bases from J, the gap between germline ends came to 12 bases. The CDR3 extends over 14 amino acids.

The chain carries TRBV29-1 and TRBJ2-3; perhaps D is TRBD1 or TRBD2 (5 bases each). The ends were cut back, 5 bases at V and 7 bases at J, with 19 bases in the middle. The CDR3 totals 14 residues. Per germline, CDR1 SQVTM and CDR2 ANQGSEA. The CDR3 sequence is CSVSGTEDTYTQYF. CDR3 nucleotide sequence: TGCAGCGTTTCAGGGACCGAGGATACCTATACGCAGTATTTT.

The DNA for the CDR3 is TGTGCCAGCAGCAAGGGGACAGGGCCCTTC. This gives the protein CASSKGTGPF. The rearrangement links TRBV21-1 to TRBJ2-7; the table assigns TRBD1, which was not confirmed against the DNA. TRBV21-1 represents a pseudogene. This CDR3 spans 10 amino acids.

The sample holds a few counts of this clone. This sequence joins TRBV7-9 and TRBJ1-5, with TRBD1 identical over 7 bases. The CDR3 is 15 amino acids. J gave up 6 bases and V 5 bases, and 10 bases lay outside the gene matches. Germline lookup yields CDR1 SEHNR and CDR2 FQNEAQ (reference sequence). Here the CDR3 DNA reads TGTGCCAGCAGCCCCGAAGACAGGGTCGGTCAGCCCCAGCATTTT. Protein: CASSPEDRVGQPQHF.

The gene calls are TRBV14 and TRBJ1-4; D gene uncertain. Germline CDR1 is SGHDN and CDR2 is FVKESK. This CDR3 is built from 14 residues. V dropped 2 bases and J dropped 3 bases, with 7 bases sitting between them. The CDR3 DNA sequence: TGTGCCAGCAGCCAATTGAGGTCTAATGAAAAACTGTTTTTT. Translation gives CASSQLRSNEKLFF.

This clone was seen just once. The chain links TRBV7-9 to TRBJ1-1; 7 positions agree with TRBD1. The CDR3 totals 15 residues. The J segment lost 11 bases and the V segment lost 0 bases, leaving 12 bases of the junction unmatched. Germline values: CDR1 SEHNR, CDR2 FQNEAQ (reference sequence). As DNA, the CDR3 is TGTGCCAGCAGCTTAGCTAGGGGACAGCAAGACCCCGCTTTCTTT. Residues: CASSLARGQQDPAFF.

This chain uses TRBV18 with TRBJ1-4; D perhaps matches TRBD1 (5 bases). This CDR3 comprises 16 residues. Germline CDR1 KGHSH, CDR2 LQKENI. Trimming removed 3 bases at V and 4 bases at J, with 15 bases between. CDR3 region: CASSPGSGLNNEKLFF. The CDR3 region has the DNA TGTGCCAGCTCACCTGGGTCAGGGCTGAATAATGAAAAACTGTTTTTT.

This clone was recorded only once. This sequence joins TRBV14 and TRBJ2-7, with D perhaps assigned TRBD1 or TRBD2 (6 bases each). Deletions cut 2 bases from V and 2 bases from J, with 10 bases between. CDR1 is SGHDN and CDR2 is FVKESK in the germline V gene. The CDR3 extends over 14 amino acids. The CDR3 sequence is CASSQRGVPYEQYF. The CDR3 DNA reads TGTGCCAGCAGCCAAAGGGGGGTTCCCTACGAGCAGTACTTC.